The TCR beta chain under discussion was sequenced for a study of cytomegalovirus exposure and HLA in healthy donors. The study ran its PCR with 60 Vbeta and 13 Jbeta primers. Using immunoSEQ multiplex PCR, the repertoire was profiled, and TCRdb retains in-frame clones only, with some absent. The sample holds roughly 120,000 clones, roughly 9% seen once. Regarding donors, all were healthy bone marrow donors. Sequencing used PBMCs. This sequence was found in a woman in her 40s in good health and CMV-seropositive.

DNA of the CDR3: TGTGCCAGCAACGTGGACAGATCAACTAATGAAAAACTGTTTTTT. It specifies CASNVDRSTNEKLFF. The genes are TRBV5-6 and TRBJ1-4; D perhaps matches TRBD1 (6 bases). Per germline, CDR1 SGHDT and CDR2 YYEEEE. Trimming stripped 6 bases from V and 0 bases from J, with 12 bases between. The CDR3 sequence is 15 residues long.